These 27 T cell receptor beta chains were all obtained from the same sample, sequenced in a study of T cell repertoires in cytomegalovirus infection. These receptors' antigens are unknown. Using its own MiXCR run on the reads, TCRdb lists one record per CDR3 protein. In the table there are around 140,000 distinct CDR3 sequences, 32% of which are singletons. This specimen was CD8+ T cells from cultured PBMCs, taken from culture after CMV antigen stimulation. Receptors originate from a human donor in good health (CMV status not recorded). Some clones in this sample may be carry-over from other donors' samples.

This clonotype was found a few times. V usage is TRBV12-3 or TRBV12-4 and J usage is TRBJ2-5, with TRBD1 matching over 7 bases. The CDR3 totals 15 residues. V lost 4 bases to trimming and J lost 0 bases; unmatched junction nucleotides: 5. The CDR3 DNA reads as TGTGCCAGCAGTTGGGAAGACAGGGACCAAGAGACCCAGTACTTC. Protein sequence: CASSWEDRDQETQYF.

V and J are TRBV7-6 and TRBJ1-4; D unclear. CDR1 and CDR2 (germline): SGHVS, FNYEAQ. With 2 bases removed from V and 15 bases from J, the gap between germline ends came to 13 bases. This CDR3 spans 12 amino acids. CDR3 nucleotides: TGTGCCAGCAGCTTATCATCCGGCCCGGTGTTTTTT. Its protein is CASSLSSGPVFF. Full variable domain (outside the CDR3, taken from reference TRBV7-6 and TRBJ1-4): GAGVSQSPRYKVTKRGQDVALRCDPISGHVSLYWYRQALGQGPEFLTYFNYEAQQDKSGLPNDRFSAERPEGSISTLTIQRTEQRDSAMYRCASSLSSGPVFFGSGTQLSVL.

This clonotype was seen only a few times. This chain connects TRBV18 to TRBJ2-1; D may be TRBD1 (6 bases). This CDR3 spans 16 amino acids. V dropped 0 bases and J dropped 7 bases, with 16 bases sitting between them. CDR1 is KGHSH, CDR2 LQKENI, per germline. The CDR3 DNA follows: TGTGCCAGCTCACCACCGGGGCACAGGGAAGGGAATGAGCAGTTCTTC. Protein sequence: CASSPPGHREGNEQFF.

The V gene is TRBV4-1, the J gene TRBJ1-1, with 8 nucleotides matching TRBD1. Unmatched junction bases numbered 8, after V lost 4 bases and J lost 4 bases. The germline V gene has CDR1 MGHRA and CDR2 YSYEKL. The CDR3 is 15 residues long. CDR3 sequence: CASSLSGQEITEAFF. The CDR3, as DNA: TGCGCCAGCAGCCTTTCGGGACAGGAAATCACTGAAGCTTTCTTT.

The rearrangement uses TRBV2 and TRBJ1-5, with unresolved D. V lost 4 bases to trimming and J lost 0 bases, with 16 bases between them. The CDR3 covers 17 residues. The germline CDR1 and CDR2 sequences are SNHLY and FYNNEI. CDR3 bases: TGTGCCAGCAGTGCCCCGAGGGCAGGAAGTAGCAATCAGCCCCAGCATTTT. Translating it yields CASSAPRAGSSNQPQHF.

This clonotype was picked up many times. For the CDR3, the DNA is TGTGCCAGCGGGGGAGGCATTCAGTACTTC. It codes for CASGGGIQYF. This rearrangement joins TRBV7-2 to TRBJ2-4; D is perhaps TRBD2 (6 bases). This CDR3 spans 10 amino acids. Germline lookup yields CDR1 SGHTA and CDR2 FQGNSA. V lost 8 bases to trimming and J lost 9 bases, with 8 bases between them.

V and J are TRBV20-1 and TRBJ2-5; D is possibly TRBD1 (5 bases). Trimming left V 6 bases short and J 0 bases short, with 14 bases between. CDR1 and CDR2 from the germline V gene are DFQATT and SNEGSKA (reference sequence). This CDR3 has 14 amino acids. The CDR3 bases are TGCAGTGCGGAATTTAGGACAAACCAAGAGACCCAGTACTTC. Protein product: CSAEFRTNQETQYF.

This clonotype occurred a few times. The genes are TRBV2 and TRBJ2-5, with 7 bases that match TRBD2. Germline V gene data show CDR1 as SNHLY and CDR2 as FYNNEI. Trimming took 4 bases from V and 2 from J; bases not matched to a gene: 19. The CDR3 is 19 amino acids. This CDR3 is CASSGGGLAEYQPQETQYF. For the CDR3, the DNA is TGTGCCAGCAGTGGGGGGGGTCTAGCGGAATACCAACCTCAAGAGACCCAGTACTTC.

This clonotype was picked up a small number of times. The chain links TRBV11-2 to TRBJ1-1; 10 bases fit TRBD1. Per germline, CDR1 SGHAT and CDR2 FQNNGV. The CDR3 contains 16 residues. V lost 5 bases, J lost 6 bases, and 12 bases stayed unmatched. This chain's CDR3 is CASSPTGQGGISEAFF. Here the CDR3 DNA reads TGTGCCAGCAGCCCAACAGGACAGGGGGGAATCTCTGAAGCTTTCTTT.

The V call is TRBV24-1, the J call TRBJ1-2, with D possibly TRBD1 on 5 matching bases. V was clipped by 2 bases and J by 8 bases, with 14 bases between them. The CDR3 length is 14 residues. CDR1 and CDR2 (germline): KGHDR, SFDVKD. The CDR3 reads CATSDYIWGSGYTF. The CDR3 nucleotides read TGTGCCACCAGTGATTACATCTGGGGGAGCGGCTACACCTTC.

This clonotype showed up just a few times. V is TRBV12-5 and J is TRBJ2-7, with 8 positions matching TRBD1. The CDR3 contains 14 residues. CDR1 LGHNT and CDR2 FRNRAP come from the germline V gene. V was clipped by 5 bases and J by 6 bases; unmatched bases: 9. The CDR3 region is CASGPWTGTGEQYF. The CDR3 nucleotides read TGTGCTAGTGGTCCCTGGACAGGGACAGGCGAGCAGTACTTC.

The chain joins TRBV6-2 or TRBV6-3 to TRBJ2-5; TRBD2 agrees at 13 bases. Losses at the gene ends were 4 bases for V and 5 bases for J; bases not matched to a gene: 4. This CDR3 contains 15 residues. Germline CDR1 and CDR2: MNHEY and SVGEGT. CDR3 sequence reads: CASSSEGLAGETQYF. DNA of the CDR3: TGTGCCAGCAGTTCCGAGGGACTAGCGGGGGAGACCCAGTACTTC.

The chain is built from TRBV28 and TRBJ2-6, with 9 bases lining up with TRBD1. Germline V gives CDR1 MDHEN, CDR2 SYDVKM. The V and J ends lost 6 bases and 4 bases, in that order; junction bases with no gene match: 13. CDR3 length equals 18 residues. The CDR3 sequence: CASSPSGTGTSGANVLTF. As DNA, the CDR3 is TGTGCCAGCAGCCCGTCCGGGACAGGGACGTCCGGGGCCAACGTCCTGACTTTC.

This chain links TRBV7-6 with TRBJ1-2, with a tentative D call TRBD1 (5 bases). CDR1 is SGHVS and CDR2 is FNYEAQ in the germline V gene. The CDR3 runs to 15 residues. V dropped 5 bases and J dropped 4 bases, with 17 bases sitting between them. DNA of the CDR3: TGTGCCAGCAGCACCGGGACGGAAATAGTCTATGGCTACACCTTC. It codes for CASSTGTEIVYGYTF.

This rearrangement joins TRBV7-8 to TRBJ2-7; TRBD1 is a possible D gene (5 bases). Germline values: CDR1 SGHVS, CDR2 FQNEAQ. This CDR3 region has 15 residues. The V and J ends lost 1 base and 1 base respectively, with 11 bases between them. The CDR3 nucleotides read TGTGCCAGCAGCTTAGAAATATCAGGGTCCTACGAGCAGTACTTC. Translated: CASSLEISGSYEQYF.

The CDR3 sequence is CASRMDRVLNGEQFF. In DNA, the CDR3 is TGCGCCAGCAGAATGGACAGGGTCTTAAATGGTGAGCAGTTCTTC. This chain links TRBV5-1 with TRBJ2-1; 8 bases line up with TRBD1. V lost 5 bases, J lost 9 bases, and 13 bases stayed unmatched. The germline V gene encodes CDR1 SGHRS and CDR2 YFSETQ. There are 15 residues in the CDR3.

This sequence joins TRBV2 and TRBJ1-4; D may be TRBD1 (5 bases). The CDR3 consists of 16 residues. V dropped 5 bases and J dropped 1 base, with 14 bases sitting between them. The germline gives CDR1 SNHLY, CDR2 FYNNEI. CDR3: CASSSRQIRTNEKLFF. The CDR3 DNA follows: TGTGCCAGCAGTTCACGACAGATTAGAACTAATGAAAAACTGTTTTTT.

This clonotype was counted many times. This chain joins TRBV28 and TRBJ1-2; D is perhaps TRBD1 (6 bases). Trimming took 6 bases from V and 4 from J, leaving 18 bases between them. The CDR3 runs to 15 residues. Germline CDR1 is MDHEN and CDR2 is SYDVKM. CDR3: CASSVGGPLSYGYTF. The CDR3 bases are TGTGCCAGCAGCGTTGGGGGGCCCCTAAGCTATGGCTACACCTTC.

A few counts support this clonotype. The rearrangement links TRBV7-9 to TRBJ2-7; no definite D call. Germline V gene data show CDR1 as SEHNR and CDR2 as FQNEAQ (reference sequence). This CDR3 spans 13 amino acids. The germline V and J ends were trimmed by 0 bases and 6 bases, with 9 bases remaining between them. CDR3 sequence reads: CASSLAPGFEQYF. CDR3 coding DNA: TGTGCCAGCAGCTTAGCGCCCGGGTTCGAGCAGTACTTC.

This clonotype was counted ten times or more. The chain links TRBV7-2 to TRBJ2-5; TRBD1 agrees at 7 bases. The V gene's germline CDR1 is SGHTA and CDR2 FQGNSA. V gave up 6 bases and J gave up 2 bases; unmatched junction bases: 6. The CDR3 spans 14 residues. The CDR3 coding sequence is TGTGCCAGCAGATCTACAGGGGATCAAGAGACCCAGTACTTC. Encoded protein: CASRSTGDQETQYF. The whole variable domain, remainder taken from reference TRBV7-2 and TRBJ2-5, is GAGVSQSPSNKVTEKGKDVELRCDPISGHTALYWYRQSLGQGLEFLIYFQGNSAPDKSGLPSDRFSAERTGGSVSTLTIQRTQQEDSAVYLCASRSTGDQETQYFGPGTRLLVL.

The chain has TRBV14 and TRBJ2-3; 9 positions agree with TRBD2. With 7 bases clipped from V and 2 bases from J, the junction kept 7 bases outside the gene matches. Germline V CDR1 and CDR2: SGHDN, FVKESK. The CDR3 totals 15 residues. CDR3 region: CASISSGAYTDTQYF. The CDR3 DNA sequence: TGTGCCAGCATTTCTAGCGGGGCCTACACAGATACGCAGTATTTT.

This clonotype appeared many times. This rearrangement joins TRBV2 to TRBJ1-1; possibly TRBD1 for D (6 bases). Per the germline V gene, CDR1 is SNHLY and CDR2 is FYNNEI. The CDR3 spans 12 residues. The germline V and J ends were trimmed by 8 bases and 3 bases, with 10 bases remaining between them. The CDR3 loop is CASGGGDTEAFF. In DNA form, the CDR3 reads TGTGCCAGCGGAGGGGGTGACACTGAAGCTTTCTTT.

J is TRBJ2-7 and V is TRBV7-4; D is undetermined. V dropped 4 bases and J dropped 3 bases, with 16 bases sitting between them. CDR3 length: 15 residues. The germline gives CDR1 SGHVT, CDR2 SQSDAQ. This CDR3 reads CASSSYTASFYEQYF. The CDR3 nucleotides read TGTGCCAGCAGCTCGTACACAGCGTCCTTCTACGAGCAGTACTTC.

This clonotype was observed a handful of times. This chain joins TRBV7-9 and TRBJ2-7; D gene uncertain. Germline V gene sequence: CDR1 SEHNR, CDR2 FQNEAQ (reference sequence). This CDR3 contains 16 residues. V lost 2 bases and J lost 3, with 17 bases in between. The CDR3 here is CASSLWSSGPFYEQYF. The CDR3 DNA follows: TGTGCCAGCAGCTTATGGTCATCCGGGCCTTTCTACGAGCAGTACTTC. Combining the CDR3 with reference TRBV7-9 and TRBJ2-7 gives the whole variable domain DTGVSQNPRHKITKRGQNVTFRCDPISEHNRLYWYRQTLGQGPEFLTYFQNEAQLEKSRLLSDRFSAERPKGSFSTLEIQRTEQGDSAMYLCASSLWSSGPFYEQYFGPGTRLTVT.

The rearrangement uses TRBV6-1 and TRBJ2-7; possibly TRBD1 for D (5 bases). The germline CDR1 and CDR2 sequences are MNHNS and SASEGT. CDR3 size: 14 residues. The V end lost 6 bases, the J end lost 5 bases, and 17 bases lay between the germline ends. CDR3: CASSESLQVDEQYF. CDR3 sequence (DNA): TGTGCCAGCAGCGAATCGCTACAGGTGGACGAGCAGTACTTC.

This clonotype appeared a single time. V and J are TRBV28 and TRBJ2-7; D is perhaps TRBD2 (6 bases). V gave up 3 bases and J gave up 3 bases, with 18 bases separating them. This CDR3 region has 16 residues. Germline V lookup: CDR1 MDHEN, CDR2 SYDVKM. CDR3 coding DNA: TGTGCCAGCAGTTTTTCTCCAGGCCAGGGACTCTACGAGCAGTACTTC. As protein: CASSFSPGQGLYEQYF.

This clonotype was recorded many times. The J gene is TRBJ2-7, the V gene TRBV7-2; tentatively, D is TRBD2 (6 bases). The CDR3 runs to 15 residues. The germline V gene encodes CDR1 SGHTA and CDR2 FQGNSA. V lost 5 bases and J lost 0, with 14 bases in between. For the CDR3, the DNA is TGTGCCAGCAGCCAAGGACTAACTACCTCCTACGAGCAGTACTTC. This sequence encodes CASSQGLTTSYEQYF.